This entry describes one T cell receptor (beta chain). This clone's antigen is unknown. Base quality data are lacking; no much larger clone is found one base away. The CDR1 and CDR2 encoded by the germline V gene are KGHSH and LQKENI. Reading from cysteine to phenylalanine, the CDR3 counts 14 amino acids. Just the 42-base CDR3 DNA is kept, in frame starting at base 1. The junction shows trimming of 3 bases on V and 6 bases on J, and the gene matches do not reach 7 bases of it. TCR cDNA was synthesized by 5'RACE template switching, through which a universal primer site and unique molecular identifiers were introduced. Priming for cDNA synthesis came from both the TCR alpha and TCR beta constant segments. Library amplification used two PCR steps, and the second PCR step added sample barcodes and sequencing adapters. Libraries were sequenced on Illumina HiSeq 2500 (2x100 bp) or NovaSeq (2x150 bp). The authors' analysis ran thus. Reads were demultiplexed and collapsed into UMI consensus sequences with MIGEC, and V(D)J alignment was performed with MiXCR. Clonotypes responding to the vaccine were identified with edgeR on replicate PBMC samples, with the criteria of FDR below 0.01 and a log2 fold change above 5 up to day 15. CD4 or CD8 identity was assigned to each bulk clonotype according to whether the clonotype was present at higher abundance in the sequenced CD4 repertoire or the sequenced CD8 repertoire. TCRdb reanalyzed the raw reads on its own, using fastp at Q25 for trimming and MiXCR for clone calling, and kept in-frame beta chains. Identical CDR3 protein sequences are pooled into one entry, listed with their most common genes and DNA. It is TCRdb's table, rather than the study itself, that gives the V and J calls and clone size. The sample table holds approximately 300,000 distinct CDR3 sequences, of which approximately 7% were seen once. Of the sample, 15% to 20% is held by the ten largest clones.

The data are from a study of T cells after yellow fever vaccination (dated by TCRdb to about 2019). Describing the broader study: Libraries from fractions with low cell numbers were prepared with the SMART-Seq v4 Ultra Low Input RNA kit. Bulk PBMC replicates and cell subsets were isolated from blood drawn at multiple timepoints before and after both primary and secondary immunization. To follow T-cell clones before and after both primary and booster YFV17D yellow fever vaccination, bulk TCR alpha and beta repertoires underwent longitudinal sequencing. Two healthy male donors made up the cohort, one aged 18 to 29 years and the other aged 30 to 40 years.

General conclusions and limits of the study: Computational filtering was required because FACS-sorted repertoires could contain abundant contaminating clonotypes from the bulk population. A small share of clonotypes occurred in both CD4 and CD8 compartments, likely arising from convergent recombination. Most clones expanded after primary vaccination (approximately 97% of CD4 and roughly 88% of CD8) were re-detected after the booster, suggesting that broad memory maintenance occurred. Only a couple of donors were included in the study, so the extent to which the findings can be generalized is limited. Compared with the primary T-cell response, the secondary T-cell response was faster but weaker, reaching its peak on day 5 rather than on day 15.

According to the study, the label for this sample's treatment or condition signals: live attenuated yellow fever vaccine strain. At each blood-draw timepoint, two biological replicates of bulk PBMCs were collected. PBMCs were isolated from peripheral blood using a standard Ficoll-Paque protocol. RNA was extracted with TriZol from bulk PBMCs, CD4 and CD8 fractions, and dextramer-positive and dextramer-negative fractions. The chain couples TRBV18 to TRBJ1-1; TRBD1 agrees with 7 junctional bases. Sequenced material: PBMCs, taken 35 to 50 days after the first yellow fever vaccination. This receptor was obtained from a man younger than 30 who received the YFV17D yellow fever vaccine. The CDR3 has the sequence CASSPDRVIAEAFF. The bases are TGTGCCAGCTCACCCGACAGGGTAATAGCTGAAGCTTTCTTT.